This entry lists 21 T cell receptor beta chains sequenced from one sample in a study of molecular identifiers for immune sequencing clone quantification. Each CDR3 protein is one row after TCRdb ran MiXCR on the PCR reads. Of approximately 500,000 distinct CDR3 sequences in the sample, approximately 25% are singletons; the top ten hold around 0.76%. Sequenced: naive CD8+ T cells from blood, with Jurkat cell RNA spiked in. Subset reported: FACS-sorted CD8+CD4-CCR7+CD45RA+ naive T cells. Receptor source: a human donor in good health. Some libraries in this study had Jurkat cell RNA spiked in.

About this clonotype: A much more abundant neighbour one base away suggests this may be a read error. The chain carries TRBV4-3 and TRBJ2-3; 8 bases line up with TRBD2. Germline lookup yields CDR1 LGHNA and CDR2 YSLEER. The CDR3 has 15 residues. CDR3 protein: CARSQDSGGTDTQYF. CDR3 nucleotide sequence: TGCGCCCGCAGCCAAGATAGCGGGGGCACAGATACGCAGTATTTT.

As for this clonotype: A much larger clone differs from this one at a single base, so this may be a read error. V gene TRBV27 combines with J gene TRBJ2-3, with 9 bases aligning to TRBD2. The germline V gene encodes CDR1 MNHEY and CDR2 SMNVEV (reference sequence). The CDR3 extends over 18 amino acids. The V and J ends lost 5 bases and 4 bases, in that order; junction bases with no gene match: 16. The CDR3 DNA sequence: TGTGCCAGCAGTCCCAGTCCGTTTGCGGGGGGGGCCGCAGATACGCAGTATTTT. This gives the protein CASSPSPFAGGAADTQYF.

This clonotype was counted at least ten times. The gene calls are TRBV4-2 and TRBJ2-7; D is perhaps TRBD2 (5 bases). The germline V gene has CDR1 LGHNA and CDR2 YNFKEQ. The CDR3 length is 14 residues. V was trimmed by 3 bases and J by 0 bases, leaving 9 bases between them. The chain's CDR3 is CASSQEDGSYEQYF. The DNA for the CDR3 is TGTGCCAGCAGCCAGGAGGACGGCTCCTACGAGCAGTACTTC.

This clonotype was seen only a few times. The chain joins TRBV7-9 to TRBJ1-5; weak D call: TRBD1 (5 bases). CDR1 is SEHNR, CDR2 FQNEAQ, per germline (reference sequence). Between the trimmed V and J ends, which lost 5 bases and 5 bases, there was a span of 16 bases. The CDR3 length is 15 residues. CDR3 DNA sequence: TGTGCCAGCAGCGCCTCCGGGACCGAAGATCAGCCCCAGCATTTT. This gives the protein CASSASGTEDQPQHF.

The chain employs TRBV11-3 and TRBJ2-7; the match to TRBD2 covers 8 bases. Germline CDR1 reads SGHNT; CDR2 reads YENEEA. CDR3 size: 15 residues. V shed 5 bases and J 3 bases; nucleotides not matched to a gene: 9. CDR3 DNA: TGTGCCAGCAGCCCGTCGGGAGGGGCGGGCTACGAGCAGTACTTC. It translates to CASSPSGGAGYEQYF.

This clonotype was picked up a small number of times. The rearrangement links TRBV20-1 to TRBJ1-2; TRBD1 matches 11 bases. Germline V gives CDR1 DFQATT, CDR2 SNEGSKA (reference sequence). The CDR3 consists of 17 residues. The junction had 11 bases not matched to a gene; V was cut back by 0 bases and J by 5 bases. This CDR3 is CSAREEDRGLDYYGYTF. In nucleotides, the CDR3 is TGCAGTGCTAGAGAGGAGGACAGGGGGCTGGATTATTATGGCTACACCTTC.

This chain joins TRBV6-1 and TRBJ1-1, with unresolved D. V lost 8 bases and J 3 bases, leaving 16 bases between the germline ends. The CDR3 is made up of 14 amino acids. Germline V gives CDR1 MNHNS, CDR2 SASEGT. The CDR3 spells CASSPRHLYTEAFF. The CDR3 nucleotides are TGTGCCAGCTCTCCCCGACATCTGTACACTGAAGCTTTCTTT.

This clonotype occurred once. Germline and junction disagree at one end, which may indicate a read error. This chain uses TRBV29-1 with TRBJ2-7; D is possibly TRBD2 (5 bases). This CDR3 comprises 15 residues. In germline, CDR1 is SQVTM, CDR2 ANQGSEA. In DNA, the CDR3 is TGCCGCGTTCCGGGGTCGGGCGGGCCGTCCTACGCGCAGTACTTC. It translates to CRVPGSGGPSYAQYF.

This clonotype was seen a handful of times. The V gene is TRBV6-2 or TRBV6-3, the J gene TRBJ2-5, with 10 bases fitting TRBD2. The J segment lost 5 bases and the V segment lost 5 bases, leaving 8 bases of the junction unmatched. This CDR3 contains 15 residues. Germline-derived CDR1 and CDR2 are MNHEY and SVGEGT. The CDR3 spells CASSPGTSVSETQYF. As DNA, the CDR3 is TGTGCCAGCAGTCCCGGGACTAGCGTTTCGGAGACCCAGTACTTC.

The chain joins TRBV19 to TRBJ2-7; D ambiguous. The CDR3 length is 14 residues. Germline V gives CDR1 LNHDA, CDR2 SQIVND (reference sequence). The V gene lost 8 bases and the J gene lost 0 bases, with 14 bases spanning the gap. CDR3 sequence reads: CASRPWLGSYEQYF. CDR3 coding DNA: TGTGCCAGTCGGCCGTGGCTGGGCTCCTACGAGCAGTACTTC.

This clonotype was counted many times. The genes are TRBV20-1 and TRBJ2-7; 9 positions match TRBD1. Germline V gene lookup returns CDR1 DFQATT and CDR2 SNEGSKA (reference sequence). The CDR3 sequence is 13 residues long. J gave up 2 bases and V 5 bases, and 4 bases lay outside the gene matches. Written as DNA, the CDR3 is TGCAGTGCTGACGGGACAGGGCCCTACGAGCAGTACTTC. Translation gives CSADGTGPYEQYF.

The gene calls are TRBV20-1 and TRBJ2-7, with 7 bases that match TRBD2. The length of the CDR3 is 12 residues. V was pared by 6 bases and J by 1 base, with 3 bases of the junction left unmatched. The germline V gene encodes CDR1 DFQATT and CDR2 SNEGSKA (reference sequence). The CDR3 nucleotides read TGCAGTGCCAGCGGGACTTCCTACGAGCAGTACTTC. Protein product: CSASGTSYEQYF.

This clonotype was detected a few times. The rearrangement uses TRBV11-2 and TRBJ2-1; D may match TRBD1 or TRBD2 (6 bases each). The CDR3 has 16 residues. Germline CDR1 SGHAT, CDR2 FQNNGV. The germline V and J ends were trimmed by 5 bases and 2 bases, with 16 bases remaining between them. CDR3 residues: CASSPPGGGAYNEQFF. The DNA for the CDR3 is TGTGCCAGCAGCCCCCCAGGAGGGGGTGCCTACAATGAGCAGTTCTTC.

The chain carries TRBV6-2 or TRBV6-3 and TRBJ2-7; a possible D gene is TRBD2 (5 bases). CDR3 length: 12 residues. Between the trimmed V and J ends, which lost 8 bases and 6 bases, there was a span of 14 bases. Looked up from germline, CDR1 is MNHEY and CDR2 is SVGEGT. The CDR3 DNA sequence: TGTGCCAGCCGCCCCACGGCGGGCGAGCAGTACTTC. Protein: CASRPTAGEQYF.

This sequence joins TRBV28 and TRBJ2-7; D is ambiguous. The CDR3 has 13 residues. Germline CDR1 and CDR2: MDHEN and SYDVKM. V gave up 3 bases and J gave up 4 bases, with 10 bases separating them. The DNA for the CDR3 is TGTGCCAGCAGTTTCCCCGAAGGGTACGAGCAGTACTTC. It translates to CASSFPEGYEQYF.

A remark on this clonotype: Being one base from a much bigger clone, this may be a read error. The chain couples TRBV28 to TRBJ1-2; the D gene is possibly TRBD1 (5 bases). The CDR3 extends over 14 amino acids. Germline values: CDR1 MDHEN, CDR2 SYDVKM. This CDR3 reads CTSSLGQAFYGYTF. The CDR3 bases are TGTACCAGCAGTTTGGGGCAAGCGTTCTATGGCTACACCTTC.

This clonotype was recorded at least ten times. V usage is TRBV29-1 and J usage is TRBJ2-7; D possibly corresponds to TRBD2 (6 bases). This CDR3 spans 14 amino acids. The germline V gene has CDR1 SQVTM and CDR2 ANQGSEA. The germline V and J ends were trimmed by 1 base and 6 bases, with 16 bases remaining between them. CDR3 DNA sequence: TGCAGCGTTGAAGCTATGGAGGGCCCGAGCGAGCAGTACTTC. This encodes CSVEAMEGPSEQYF.

This clonotype was recorded a few times. At one end, the junction sequence differs from germline, possibly due to a read error. V usage is TRBV20-1 and J usage is TRBJ1-2, with D perhaps matching TRBD1 (5 bases). The germline V gene has CDR1 DFQATT and CDR2 SNEGSKA (reference sequence). The CDR3 has 11 residues. CDR3 loop: CSVDNYYGYTF. In DNA, the CDR3 is TGCAGTGTGGACAACTACTACGGCTACACCTTC.

This clonotype was seen repeatedly, ten times or more. The chain uses TRBV12-3 or TRBV12-4 and TRBJ2-5; 12 positions agree with TRBD1. After removal of 2 bases from V and 1 base from J, the junction contained 5 bases not matched to a gene. The CDR3 is 17 amino acids. The CDR3 loop is CASSLTGQGAIQETQYF. CDR3 nucleotides: TGTGCCAGCAGTTTAACGGGACAGGGGGCGATCCAAGAGACCCAGTACTTC.

Worth noting for this clonotype: Given a much more abundant clone one base away, this may be a read error. V gene TRBV29-1 combines with J gene TRBJ2-2; D is unresolved. Germline CDR1 SQVTM, CDR2 ANQGSEA. This CDR3 is 13 amino acids long. V was clipped by 6 bases and J by 6 bases, with 14 bases between them. The chain's CDR3 is CSVGPDNAGELFF. The DNA of the CDR3 is TGCAGCGTCGGACCAGACAACGCCGGGGAGCTGTTTTTT.

This clonotype came up a few times. The chain joins TRBV27 to TRBJ1-5; D is undetermined. The CDR3 extends over 13 amino acids. V was clipped by 7 bases and J by 0 bases, with 7 bases between them. From germline, CDR1 is MNHEY and CDR2 SMNVEV (reference sequence). The CDR3 protein is CASTTGSNQPQHF. The DNA of the CDR3 is TGTGCCAGCACTACCGGTAGCAATCAGCCCCAGCATTTT.